Each of the 8 T cell receptor beta chains below was sequenced from the same sample in a study of OX40 agonist ivuxolimab in advanced cancers. The library was obtained by the immunoSEQ multiplex PCR assay. TCRdb carries this immuneACCESS record with in-frame sequences only. Its versions omit some clonotypes, under half of them owing to an unresolved V gene in the studies checked, with the rest unexplained. This sample lists roughly 48,000 clones; 80% to 90% were detected once. Of the sample, roughly 31% falls within the top ten clones. Here the sequenced sample was CD4+ or CD8+ T cells sorted from blood, taken in a trial of the OX40 agonist ivuxolimab. These receptors all come from an adult with an advanced solid tumor such as melanoma, head and neck, liver or kidney cancer.

The chain uses TRBV10-2 and TRBJ1-5, with 7 nucleotides matching TRBD1. Germline-derived CDR1 and CDR2 are WSHSY and SAAADI. CDR3 length: 16 amino acids. The ends lost 4 bases at V and 0 bases at J; junction bases unmatched: 6. The DNA for the CDR3 is TGCGCCAGCAGTGGCCCGACAGGGTTTAGCAATCAGCCCCAGCATTTT. Protein product: CASSGPTGFSNQPQHF.

J is TRBJ2-7 and V is TRBV6-5; TRBD1 matches at 11 bases. The J segment lost 6 bases and the V segment lost 6 bases, leaving 4 bases of the junction unmatched. Germline lookup yields CDR1 MNHEY and CDR2 SVGAGI. CDR3 size: 13 residues. The CDR3: CASRPGTGGEQYF. The CDR3 DNA reads as TGTGCCAGCAGGCCCGGGACAGGGGGCGAGCAGTACTTC.

This chain links TRBV2 with TRBJ2-5; D is ambiguous. Near its end, the DNA agrees better with TRBJ2-7, so the J call may be wrong. CDR3 length equals 13 residues. The germline V gene encodes CDR1 SNHLY and CDR2 FYNNEI. The CDR3 DNA is TGTGCCAGCAGTCTAGACCGGGTTTCCGAGCAGTACTTC. Translation gives CASSLDRVSEQYF.

This sequence joins TRBV30 and TRBJ1-1; no clear D. This CDR3 has 14 residues. The germline CDR1 and CDR2 sequences are GTSNPN and SVGIG (reference sequence). V lost 0 bases, J lost 0 bases, and 8 bases lay in between. CDR3 amino acids: CAWSVFSLNTEAFF. For the CDR3, the DNA is TGTGCCTGGAGTGTATTTAGCTTGAACACTGAAGCTTTCTTT.

The genes are TRBV7-9 and TRBJ2-5, with TRBD2 as a possible D gene (6 bases). The CDR3 is 15 amino acids. Germline V gene lookup returns CDR1 SEHNR and CDR2 FQNEAQ (reference sequence). Trimming took 6 bases from V and 4 from J, leaving 18 bases between them. The CDR3 DNA is TGTGCCAGCAGTCCGGAGATGGGACTCACAGAGACCCAGTACTTC. Translation gives CASSPEMGLTETQYF.

V and J are TRBV5-4 and TRBJ2-5, with D hard to call. This CDR3 has 11 residues. Per germline, CDR1 SGHNT and CDR2 YYREEE (reference sequence). V lost 10 bases to trimming and J lost 9 bases, with 16 bases between them. The CDR3 nucleotides read TGTGCCTACTCTGACCTTTCGGCCCAGTACTTC. Residues: CAYSDLSAQYF.

The V gene is TRBV5-4, the J gene TRBJ2-7, with D possibly TRBD1 on 6 matching bases. V lost 0 bases and J 5 bases, leaving 12 bases between the germline ends. Per the germline V gene, CDR1 is SGHNT and CDR2 is YYREEE (reference sequence). CDR3 length: 14 amino acids. The CDR3 nucleotides are TGTGCCAGCAGCTTGGAAAACAGGGTCCACGAGCAGTACTTC. Its protein is CASSLENRVHEQYF.

The rearrangement joins TRBV7-9 to TRBJ1-5; weak D call: TRBD1 (5 bases). The V end lost 1 base, the J end lost 7 bases, and 8 bases lay between the germline ends. The germline V gene has CDR1 SEHNR and CDR2 FQNEAQ (reference sequence). The length of the CDR3 is 13 residues. The CDR3 region has the DNA TGTGCCAGCAGCTTAGGTTGGGGGCAGCCCCAGCATTTT. Amino acids: CASSLGWGQPQHF.